These T cell receptor beta chains were read from a single sample in a study of persistence of HIV-infected CD4 T cells. The antigens of these receptors remain unknown. The method was immunoSEQ multiplex PCR; TCRdb's version includes in-frame clones alone and lacks a portion of them. The table has roughly 30,000 clones, roughly four fifths seen once; the top ten hold roughly 4.5%. The source material was CD4+ T cells sorted from PBMCs after roughly 18-hour stimulation, sampled from a patient who received antiretroviral therapy. Receptor source: an adult man with HIV who was CMV-seropositive. CDR3s include the opening cysteine and the closing phenylalanine or tryptophan. D genes are given only for firm matches. Rows give clone size only sometimes, using once, few, many, or a class for an expanded clone.

d_call: -
clone_size: -
v_call: TRBV6-6
j_call: TRBJ2-5
cdr3_nt: TGTGCCAGCAGTTACACCCAGGGGGGAGAGACCCAGTACTTC
cdr3_aa: CASSYTQGGETQYF

d_call: -
clone_size: few
v_call: TRBV7-9
j_call: TRBJ2-7
cdr3_nt: TGTGCCAGCAGACCCAGCTCCTACGAGCAGTACTTC
cdr3_aa: CASRPSSYEQYF

d_call: -
clone_size: -
v_call: TRBV7-3
j_call: TRBJ2-7
cdr3_nt: TGTGCCAGCAGCTTATCGTCCGGTACTCAGCAGTACTTC
cdr3_aa: CASSLSSGTQQYF

d_call: -
clone_size: -
v_call: TRBV7-2
j_call: TRBJ1-2
cdr3_nt: TGTGCCAGCAGCTTGGCCAGTGCTAACTATGGCTACACCTTC
cdr3_aa: CASSLASANYGYTF

d_call: TRBD2
clone_size: -
v_call: TRBV19
j_call: TRBJ2-3
cdr3_nt: TGTGCCAGTAGTGCTCGCGGGGGTCGCACAGATACGCAGTATTTT
cdr3_aa: CASSARGGRTDTQYF

d_call: -
clone_size: once
v_call: TRBV18
j_call: TRBJ1-2
cdr3_nt: TGTGCCAGCTCACCAGTAAGCCGGGACACCAACTATGGCTACACCTTC
cdr3_aa: CASSPVSRDTNYGYTF

d_call: TRBD1
clone_size: -
v_call: TRBV19
j_call: TRBJ1-6
cdr3_nt: TGTGCCAGTAGTATCCCAGGGGGGGGTTCACCCCTCCACTTT
cdr3_aa: CASSIPGGGSPLHF

d_call: TRBD2
clone_size: -
v_call: TRBV9
j_call: TRBJ2-3
cdr3_nt: TGTGCCAGCAGCCCTCGACTAGCGGGACCGCTGAATACGCAGTATTTT
cdr3_aa: CASSPRLAGPLNTQYF

d_call: -
clone_size: -
v_call: TRBV27
j_call: TRBJ2-7
cdr3_nt: TGTGCCAGCAGTTTAGAGAGGGGATACGAGCAGTACTTC
cdr3_aa: CASSLERGYEQYF

d_call: -
clone_size: -
v_call: TRBV30
j_call: TRBJ1-6
cdr3_nt: TGTGCCTGGGGGGAGGTAGGGCCGAATTCACCCCTCCACTTT
cdr3_aa: CAWGEVGPNSPLHF

d_call: TRBD1
clone_size: -
v_call: TRBV18
j_call: TRBJ2-7
cdr3_nt: TGTGCCAGCTCACCACGACGACAGGGACACTCCTACGAGCAGTACTTC
cdr3_aa: CASSPRRQGHSYEQYF

d_call: -
clone_size: -
v_call: TRBV28
j_call: TRBJ2-7
cdr3_nt: TGTGCCAGCAGTTTGCTGTACTCCTACGAGCAGTACTTC
cdr3_aa: CASSLLYSYEQYF

d_call: -
clone_size: few
v_call: TRBV20-1
j_call: TRBJ1-1
cdr3_nt: TGCAGTGGACGGATGAACACTGAAGCTTTCTTT
cdr3_aa: CSGRMNTEAFF

d_call: -
clone_size: -
v_call: TRBV28
j_call: TRBJ2-7
cdr3_nt: TGTGCCAGCAGGGGGCGAGCTTACGAGCAGTACTTC
cdr3_aa: CASRGRAYEQYF

d_call: TRBD2
clone_size: -
v_call: TRBV5-3
j_call: TRBJ2-3
cdr3_nt: TGTGCCAGAAGCTTCCTGACTAGCGGGGGAGCCAGCCTCACAGATACGCAGTATTTT
cdr3_aa: CARSFLTSGGASLTDTQYF

d_call: -
clone_size: -
v_call: TRBV27
j_call: TRBJ2-5
cdr3_nt: TGTGCCAGCAGCCAAATGGCCTTCGGGGCCCAGTACTTC
cdr3_aa: CASSQMAFGAQYF

d_call: TRBD1
clone_size: -
v_call: TRBV4-1
j_call: TRBJ1-5
cdr3_nt: TGCGCCAGCAGCCAAGATTCGGGACAGGCCGCAATCAGGCCCCAGCATTTT
cdr3_aa: CASSQDSGQAAIRPQHF

d_call: -
clone_size: -
v_call: TRBV5-1
j_call: TRBJ1-3
cdr3_nt: TGCGCCAGCAGTATCGCTCTCCCCCGACTAGACTACTCTGGAAACACCATATATTTT
cdr3_aa: CASSIALPRLDYSGNTIYF

d_call: TRBD1
clone_size: -
v_call: TRBV5-5
j_call: TRBJ2-2
cdr3_nt: TGTGCCAGCAGCTGGGGGACAGGGTCCGGGAGGGAGCTGTTTTTT
cdr3_aa: CASSWGTGSGRELFF

d_call: TRBD2
clone_size: -
v_call: TRBV3-1/TRBV3-2
j_call: TRBJ2-3
cdr3_nt: TGTGCCAGCAGCCAAGATAGTGCGGGGGGGCCTTTAACAGATACGCAGTATTTT
cdr3_aa: CASSQDSAGGPLTDTQYF

d_call: -
clone_size: -
v_call: TRBV6-5
j_call: TRBJ1-4
cdr3_nt: TGTGCCAGCAGCCAAAGAGACAGGCCTAATGAAAAACTGTTTTTT
cdr3_aa: CASSQRDRPNEKLFF

d_call: -
clone_size: -
v_call: TRBV19
j_call: TRBJ2-6
cdr3_nt: TGTGCCACCTCCACCTCTGGGGCCAACGTCCTGACTTTC
cdr3_aa: CATSTSGANVLTF

d_call: -
clone_size: -
v_call: TRBV5-1
j_call: TRBJ1-2
cdr3_nt: TGCGCCAGCAGCTTAGGCTATGGCTACACCTTC
cdr3_aa: CASSLGYGYTF

d_call: -
clone_size: -
v_call: TRBV7-2
j_call: TRBJ1-1
cdr3_nt: TGTGCCAGCAGCTTAGTTGCGAACACTGAAGCTTTCTTT
cdr3_aa: CASSLVANTEAFF

d_call: -
clone_size: -
v_call: TRBV11-2
j_call: TRBJ2-7
cdr3_nt: TGTGCCAGCAGCTTAGAAAGAAAATCCTACGAGCAGTACTTC
cdr3_aa: CASSLERKSYEQYF

d_call: -
clone_size: -
v_call: TRBV15
j_call: TRBJ2-1
cdr3_nt: TGTGCCACCAGCAGTTACTCGGGTGAGCAGTTCTTC
cdr3_aa: CATSSYSGEQFF

d_call: -
clone_size: -
v_call: TRBV10-1
j_call: TRBJ2-4
cdr3_nt: TGCGCCAGCAGTGATGGCTTTAGTTCTGACATTCAGTACTTC
cdr3_aa: CASSDGFSSDIQYF